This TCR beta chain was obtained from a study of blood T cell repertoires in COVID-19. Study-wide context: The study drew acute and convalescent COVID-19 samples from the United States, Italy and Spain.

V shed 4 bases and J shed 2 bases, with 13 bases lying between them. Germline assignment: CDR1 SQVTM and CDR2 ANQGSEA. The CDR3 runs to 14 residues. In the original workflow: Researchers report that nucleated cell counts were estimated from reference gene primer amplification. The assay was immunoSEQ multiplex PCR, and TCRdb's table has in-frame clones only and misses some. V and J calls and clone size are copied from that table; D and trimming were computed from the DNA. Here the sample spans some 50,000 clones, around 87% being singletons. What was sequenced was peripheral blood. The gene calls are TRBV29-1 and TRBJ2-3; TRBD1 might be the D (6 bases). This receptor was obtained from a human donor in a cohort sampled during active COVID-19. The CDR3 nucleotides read TGCAGCGTTGTGCAGGGGACCCTCACAGATACGCAGTATTTT. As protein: CSVVQGTLTDTQYF.